This T cell receptor (beta chain) came from a study of cytomegalovirus exposure and HLA in healthy donors. CDR3 length: 13 amino acids. Looked up from germline, CDR1 is MNHNS and CDR2 is SASEGT. V gave up 2 bases and J gave up 8 bases, with 9 bases separating them. A note on this clone: The antigen is undetermined.

Whole-study findings and limits: Later work found most CMV-associated TCR beta chains apparently HLA-restricted. When the data were analyzed later, several of the most significant clusters appeared to be linked to common viral pathogens. CMV serostatus was the only recorded immune exposure for donors.

It was with 60 Vbeta and 13 Jbeta primers that the PCR ran. Using immunoSEQ multiplex PCR, the repertoire was profiled, and TCRdb retains in-frame clones only, with some absent. The repertoire consists of roughly 120,000 clones, with about three quarters occurring once and the leading ten covering more than 1.5%. This receptor was obtained from a man between 50 and 59 years old in good health and CMV-seronegative. Material: PBMCs. The V call is TRBV6-1, the J call TRBJ1-4, with no clear D. The CDR3 DNA reads as TGTGCCAGCAGTGAAAGCGACGTAGAAAAACTGTTTTTT. It translates to CASSESDVEKLFF.